This TCR beta chain was captured in a study of blood T cell repertoires in COVID-19. About the research overall: Spain, Italy and the United States supplied samples that represented acute and convalescent COVID-19.

Seattle-derived patients entered the study during active infection and were followed longitudinally. In the original workflow: Cell counts per sample came from amplifying reference gene primers. Clones were read by immunoSEQ multiplex PCR, and TCRdb kept only the in-frame ones, dropping some. That table gives V, J and clone size, and the DNA gave D and trimming. In the table there are 200,000 or so clones, 90% of which are singletons. The sequence came from a man aged 30 to 45 with COVID-19, enrolled during active disease. Sample: peripheral blood.

Here the CDR3 DNA reads TGTGCCAGTAGTGGACAGAACACTGAAGCTTTCTTT. It is translated as CASSGQNTEAFF. The rearrangement links TRBV19 to TRBJ1-1, with TRBD1 as a possible D gene (5 bases). CDR1 is LNHDA, CDR2 SQIVND, per germline (reference sequence). V was cut by 5 bases and J by 1 base, with 5 bases left in between. This CDR3 spans 12 amino acids.